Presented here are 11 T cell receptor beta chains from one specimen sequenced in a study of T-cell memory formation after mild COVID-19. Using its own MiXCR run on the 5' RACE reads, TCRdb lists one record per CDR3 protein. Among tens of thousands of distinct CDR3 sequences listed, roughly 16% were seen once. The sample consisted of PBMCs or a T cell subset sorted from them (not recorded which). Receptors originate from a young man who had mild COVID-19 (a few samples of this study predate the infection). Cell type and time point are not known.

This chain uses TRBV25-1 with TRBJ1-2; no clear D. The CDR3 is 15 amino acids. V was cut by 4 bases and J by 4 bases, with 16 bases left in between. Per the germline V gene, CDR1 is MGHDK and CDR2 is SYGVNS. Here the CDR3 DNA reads TGTGCCAGCAGTGTCCAAGGACGGAACTCCTATGGCTACACCTTC. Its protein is CASSVQGRNSYGYTF.

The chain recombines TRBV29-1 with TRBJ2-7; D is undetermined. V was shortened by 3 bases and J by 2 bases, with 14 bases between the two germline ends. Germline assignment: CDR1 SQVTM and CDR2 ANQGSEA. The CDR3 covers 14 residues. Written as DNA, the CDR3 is TGCAGCGTTGAGTCGACGGCCTTCCCCTACGAGCAGTACTTC. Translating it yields CSVESTAFPYEQYF.

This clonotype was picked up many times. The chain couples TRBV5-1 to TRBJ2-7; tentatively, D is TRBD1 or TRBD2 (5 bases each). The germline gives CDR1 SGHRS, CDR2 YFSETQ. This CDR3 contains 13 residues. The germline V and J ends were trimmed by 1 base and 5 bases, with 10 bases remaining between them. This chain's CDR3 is CASSLRTGHEQYF. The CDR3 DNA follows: TGCGCCAGCAGCTTGCGTACGGGGCACGAGCAGTACTTC.

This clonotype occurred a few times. The DNA of the CDR3 is TGTGCCAGCAGCGTCACTCGGGGGTCCGCTCGGCCCCAGCATTTT. Its translation is CASSVTRGSARPQHF. The chain employs TRBV6-5 and TRBJ1-5; D perhaps matches TRBD1 (5 bases). With 6 bases removed from V and 9 bases from J, the gap between germline ends came to 21 bases. Per germline, CDR1 MNHEY and CDR2 SVGAGI. The CDR3 covers 15 residues.

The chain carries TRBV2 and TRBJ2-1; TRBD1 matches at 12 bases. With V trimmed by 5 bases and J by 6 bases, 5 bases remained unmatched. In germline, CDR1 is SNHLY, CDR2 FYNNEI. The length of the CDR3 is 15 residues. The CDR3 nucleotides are TGTGCCAGCAGTAAGGGACAGGGGGCTCTCAATGAGCAGTTCTTC. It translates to CASSKGQGALNEQFF.

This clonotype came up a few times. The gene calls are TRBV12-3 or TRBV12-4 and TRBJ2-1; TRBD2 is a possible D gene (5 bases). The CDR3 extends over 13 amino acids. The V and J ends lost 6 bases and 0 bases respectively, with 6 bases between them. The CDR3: CASRRASYNEQFF. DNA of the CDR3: TGTGCCAGCAGGCGGGCCTCCTACAATGAGCAGTTCTTC.

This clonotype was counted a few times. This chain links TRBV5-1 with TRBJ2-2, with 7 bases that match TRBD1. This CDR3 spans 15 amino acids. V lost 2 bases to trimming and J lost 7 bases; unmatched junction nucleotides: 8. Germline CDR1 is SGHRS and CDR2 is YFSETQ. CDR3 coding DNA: TGCGCCAGCAGCTTACGACAGGGAGCCGGCGGGGAGCTGTTTTTT. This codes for CASSLRQGAGGELFF.

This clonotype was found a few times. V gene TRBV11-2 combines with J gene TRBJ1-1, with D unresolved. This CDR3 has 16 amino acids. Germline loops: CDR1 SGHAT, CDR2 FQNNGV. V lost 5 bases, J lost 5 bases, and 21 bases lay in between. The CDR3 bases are TGTGCCAGCAGCCGCCCCGAGGGCATTGGTTGGACTGAAGCTTTCTTT. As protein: CASSRPEGIGWTEAFF.

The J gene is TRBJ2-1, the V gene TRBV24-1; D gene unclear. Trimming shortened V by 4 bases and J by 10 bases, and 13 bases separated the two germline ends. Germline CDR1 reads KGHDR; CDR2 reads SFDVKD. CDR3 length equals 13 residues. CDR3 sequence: CATSDQVVGEQFF. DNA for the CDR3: TGTGCCACCAGTGACCAAGTGGTGGGAGAGCAGTTCTTC.

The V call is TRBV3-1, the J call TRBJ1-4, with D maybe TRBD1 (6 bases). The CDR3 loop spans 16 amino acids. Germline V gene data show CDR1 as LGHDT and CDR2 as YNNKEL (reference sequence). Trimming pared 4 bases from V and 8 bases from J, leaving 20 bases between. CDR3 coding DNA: TGTGCCAGCAGCCTCCTCGGTGCGGGGGCGGAGGAAAAACTGTTTTTT. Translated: CASSLLGAGAEEKLFF.

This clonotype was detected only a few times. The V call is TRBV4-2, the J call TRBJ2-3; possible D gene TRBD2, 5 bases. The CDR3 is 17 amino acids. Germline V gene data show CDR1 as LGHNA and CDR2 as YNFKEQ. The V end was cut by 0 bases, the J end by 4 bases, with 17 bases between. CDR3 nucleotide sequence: TGTGCCAGCAGCCAAGATTCTGGGCTAGTCGGGGCAGATACGCAGTATTTT. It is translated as CASSQDSGLVGADTQYF.